A single sample is the source of the 11 T cell receptor beta chains below, sequenced in a study of molecular identifiers for immune sequencing clone quantification. Via MiXCR, TCRdb re-called the PCR reads, giving one row per CDR3 protein. The data show about 500,000 distinct CDR3 sequences, with 25% seen just once and around 0.79% held by the top ten. Sequencing was done on a sample of naive CD8+ T cells from blood, with Jurkat cell RNA spiked in. Subset in this sample: FACS-sorted CD8+CD4-CCR7+CD45RA+ naive T cells. All receptors come from a human donor in good health. Some libraries in this study had Jurkat cell RNA spiked in.

This clonotype was picked up a small number of times. V gene TRBV11-2 combines with J gene TRBJ1-1, with no clear D. Germline values: CDR1 SGHAT, CDR2 FQNNGV. V shed 5 bases and J shed 3 bases, with 13 bases lying between them. This CDR3 has 14 residues. CDR3 DNA sequence: TGTGCCAGCAGCCCACCCCCCGGGTACACTGAAGCTTTCTTT. This gives the protein CASSPPPGYTEAFF.

This clonotype occurred many times. The V call is TRBV14, the J call TRBJ1-1; TRBD1 agrees at 7 bases. CDR3 size: 15 residues. V gave up 4 bases and J gave up 0 bases; unmatched junction bases: 5. Germline V lookup: CDR1 SGHDN, CDR2 FVKESK. CDR3 sequence (DNA): TGTGCCAGCAGCCGGAAGACAGGGATGAACACTGAAGCTTTCTTT. It is translated as CASSRKTGMNTEAFF. The complete variable domain, with remaining parts taken from reference TRBV14 and TRBJ1-1, reads EAGVTQFPSHSVIEKGQTVTLRCDPISGHDNLYWYRRVMGKEIKFLLHFVKESKQDESGMPNNRFLAERTGGTYSTLKVQPAELEDSGVYFCASSRKTGMNTEAFFGQGTRLTVV.

The chain is built from TRBV6-2 or TRBV6-3 and TRBJ2-7, with D tentatively TRBD1 (6 bases). Per the germline V gene, CDR1 is MNHEY and CDR2 is SVGEGT. CDR3 size: 14 residues. Trimming left V 2 bases short and J 3 bases short, with 11 bases between. CDR3 bases: TGTGCCAGCAGTTACGGGGGCACCCGCTACGAGCAGTACTTC. It is translated as CASSYGGTRYEQYF.

This clonotype was observed many times. The chain combines TRBV5-4 with TRBJ2-2; a possible D gene is TRBD1 (6 bases). Trimming removed 4 bases from V and 0 bases from J, with 10 bases in between. Per the germline V gene, CDR1 is SGHNT and CDR2 is YYREEE (reference sequence). The length of the CDR3 is 15 residues. CDR3 sequence (DNA): TGTGCCAGCAGCAAGGACAGTCCGAACACCGGGGAGCTGTTTTTT. This translates into CASSKDSPNTGELFF.

This clonotype came up a few times. This chain joins TRBV21-1 and TRBJ1-5. TRBV21-1 is designated a pseudogene. This CDR3 has 18 amino acids. The CDR3 nucleotides are TGTGCCAGCAGCAAAACGGGGGGAGGGCGTCCAGAGGATCAGCCCCAGCATTTT. Protein product: CASSKTGGGRPEDQPQHF.

With regard to this clonotype: A much larger clonotype is one base distant, so this may be a read error. In this CDR3 the conserved last residue, phenylalanine or tryptophan, is missing, so a read error is likely. The genes are TRBV7-3 and TRBJ2-3; 13 positions agree with TRBD2. CDR3 length equals 15 residues. The V gene's germline CDR1 is SGHTA and CDR2 FQGTGA. V gave up 5 bases and J gave up 5 bases; unmatched junction bases: 4. The CDR3 region has the DNA TGTGCCAGCAGCCCCCGACTAGCGGGGGGAGATACGCAGTATTCT. Translation gives CASSPRLAGGDTQYS.

This clonotype was picked up a small number of times. The chain couples TRBV2 to TRBJ1-1; D is undetermined. Trimming shortened V by 7 bases and J by 1 base, and 19 bases separated the two germline ends. There are 16 residues in the CDR3. Germline lookup yields CDR1 SNHLY and CDR2 FYNNEI. The CDR3 DNA is TGTGCCAGCACCCCATTGGTAGTGGCTGCGAACACTGAAGCTTTCTTT. Translating gives CASTPLVVAANTEAFF.

This chain connects TRBV25-1 to TRBJ2-3, with D perhaps assigned TRBD1 or TRBD2 (6 bases each). CDR1 and CDR2 from the germline V gene are MGHDK and SYGVNS. This CDR3 has 16 amino acids. V gave up 4 bases and J gave up 4 bases, with 18 bases separating them. The CDR3, as DNA: TGTGCCAGCAGTGGATTTGGGGGGCGAGTCGCAGATACGCAGTATTTT. It encodes CASSGFGGRVADTQYF. Based on the CDR3 plus reference TRBV25-1 and TRBJ2-3, the full variable domain is EADIYQTPRYLVIGTGKKITLECSQTMGHDKMYWYQQDPGMELHLIHYSYGVNSTEKGDLSSESTVSRIRTEHFPLTLESARPSHTSQYLCASSGFGGRVADTQYFGPGTRLTVL.

The chain joins TRBV13 to TRBJ2-2; D might be TRBD2 (6 bases). V was trimmed by 5 bases and J by 7 bases, leaving 8 bases between them. CDR3 length: 12 amino acids. CDR1 is PRHDT, CDR2 FYEKMQ, per germline (reference sequence). CDR3 loop: CASSASVGELFF. The CDR3 nucleotides read TGTGCCAGCAGCGCTAGCGTCGGGGAGCTGTTTTTT.

Of note for this clonotype: This may be a read error: a much more frequent sequence differs by one nucleotide. The chain couples TRBV2 to TRBJ2-3; TRBD1 matches at 8 bases. The CDR3 runs 16 residues. The germline gives CDR1 SNHLY, CDR2 FYNNEI. This CDR3 is CASSTTDRAYTDAQYF. The DNA of the CDR3 is TGTGCCAGCAGTACTACGGACAGGGCCTACACAGATGCGCAGTATTTT.

This clonotype was counted at least ten times. For the CDR3, the DNA is TGTGCCAGCAGAGGGGGACACTACGAGCAGTACTTC. It encodes CASRGGHYEQYF. The rearrangement uses TRBV27 and TRBJ2-7, with a tentative D call TRBD1 (6 bases). The CDR3 contains 12 residues. Germline V gene sequence: CDR1 MNHEY, CDR2 SMNVEV (reference sequence). V lost 6 bases and J lost 3, with 9 bases in between.